What follows is one TCR beta chain and its context. The antigen remains undetermined. Libraries were prepared by immunoSEQ multiplex PCR; TCRdb keeps only in-frame clonotypes and omits some of them. Of approximately 58,000 clones listed, just over 85% are singletons. V lost 3 bases, J lost 8 bases, and 7 bases lay in between. The CDR3 covers 11 residues. Germline V gene data show CDR1 as SNHLY and CDR2 as FYNNEI. The data are from a study of OX40 agonist ivuxolimab in advanced cancers. Study-level information: Participants, approximately 80% male, averaged roughly 60 years of age, ranging from 23 to 79. Prior therapy, whether anti-PD-1, anti-PD-L1 or anti-CTLA-4, was allowed, and under 50% had some. The study, taken as a whole, reports: Fewer expanded clones were found on average in CD4+ than in CD8+ T cells.

This chain uses TRBV2 with TRBJ1-2; D gene unclear. The clonotype comes from an adult with an advanced solid tumor such as melanoma, head and neck, liver or kidney cancer. The sequences come from CD4+ or CD8+ T cells sorted from blood, collected in a trial of the OX40 agonist ivuxolimab. The CDR3, as DNA: TGTGCCAGCAGTGATAACCTAGGCTACACCTTC. Translated: CASSDNLGYTF.